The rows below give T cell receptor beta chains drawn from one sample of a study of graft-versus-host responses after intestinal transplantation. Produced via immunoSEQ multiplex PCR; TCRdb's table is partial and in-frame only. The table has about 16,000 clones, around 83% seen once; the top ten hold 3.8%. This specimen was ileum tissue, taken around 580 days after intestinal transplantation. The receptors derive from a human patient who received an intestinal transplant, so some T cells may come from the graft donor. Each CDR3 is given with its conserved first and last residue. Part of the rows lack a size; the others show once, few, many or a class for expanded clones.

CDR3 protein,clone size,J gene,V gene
CASSPPGGGPYGYTF,NA,TRBJ1-2,TRBV18
CASSQEGTTWPQHF,NA,TRBJ1-5,TRBV4-1
CAWGTDLGEQFF,NA,TRBJ2-1,TRBV30
CASSSYGAEQYF,NA,NA,TRBV7-8
CASSPTLGYDEKLFF,NA,TRBJ1-4,TRBV18
CASSQSCPGANEQFF,NA,TRBJ2-1,TRBV23-1
CASSLGGEQFF,NA,TRBJ2-1,TRBV25-1
CASSRGYEQYF,NA,NA,TRBV6-5
CASSQDSQAGQPQHF,NA,TRBJ1-5,TRBV4-1
CASSQEKRGGPLEQYF,NA,TRBJ2-7,TRBV4-1
CASSLTPGLAGAEPFEQYF,NA,TRBJ2-7,TRBV7-9
CASSLRTGTSGGYTF,NA,TRBJ1-2,TRBV19
CASSSPGQGFSTDTQYF,NA,TRBJ2-3,TRBV7-3
CASRDRGRETQYF,NA,TRBJ2-5,TRBV14
CASSSDTGYEQYF,NA,TRBJ2-7,TRBV5-6
CASSEGIKGPSTDTQYF,NA,TRBJ2-3,TRBV2
CASSQESSRGNPVEHF,NA,TRBJ1-5,TRBV4-2
CASSTSGVYNEQFF,NA,TRBJ2-1,TRBV19
CASGPPRPSYEQYF,NA,TRBJ2-7,TRBV2
CATSREDRTHKFF,NA,TRBJ1-4,TRBV15
CASSIRSGGYTF,NA,TRBJ1-2,TRBV19
CASSLGGRAKNIQYF,NA,TRBJ2-4,TRBV6-6
CASSLGGTGKGETQYF,NA,TRBJ2-5,TRBV7-7
CASSGTGPVYYGYTF,NA,TRBJ1-2,TRBV5-6
CASSFLGGGYEQYF,few,TRBJ2-7,TRBV5-4
CASSFTADTQYF,once,TRBJ2-3,TRBV28